This T cell receptor beta chain was captured in a study of identical twins. Study observations and caveats: Out-of-frame alpha sequences shared by twins showed excess low generation probability.

The germline V and J ends were trimmed by 6 bases and 3 bases, with 8 bases remaining between them. The CDR3 runs to 12 residues. Per the germline V gene, CDR1 is MNHNY and CDR2 is SVGAGI (reference sequence). Template switching introduced a universal primer site, and the cDNA bore unique molecular identifiers. One entry per CDR3 protein results from TCRdb running MiXCR on the 5' RACE reads. The sample has fewer than 250,000 distinct CDR3 sequences, roughly a tenth seen once. At least ten counts were recorded for this clonotype. Its antigen is not identified. The source material was memory (CD45RO+) T cells sorted from blood. The chain recombines TRBV6-6 with TRBJ2-5; D is undetermined. The clonotype originates from a young woman in good health. The CDR3 loop is CASSLEEETQYF. The CDR3 coding sequence is TGTGCCAGCAGCCTCGAAGAAGAGACCCAGTACTTC.